The present TCR beta chain was sequenced within a study of T cell responses to AZD1222 COVID-19 vaccine. Study observations and caveats: Reportedly, close to half of spike-specific TCRs are directed against unmutated variant regions. Along spike, vaccine-associated CD4 TCRs were found throughout, with dominance at 160-218 and 743-854.

Method: immunoSEQ multiplex PCR; TCRdb's copy keeps in-frame clones and lacks some. The profile shows more than 100,000 clones, more than 85% of them singletons. On this clone itself: Its antigen is currently unknown.

CDR3 length: 14 residues. Germline V lookup: CDR1 LNHDA, CDR2 SQIVND (reference sequence). The junction had 13 bases not matched to a gene; V was cut back by 8 bases and J by 7 bases. This TCR derives from an adult who received the AZD1222 COVID-19 vaccine. The V call is TRBV19, the J call TRBJ1-2, with 7 positions matching TRBD1. The sample in question was peripheral blood, obtained 28 days after the second AZD1222 dose. In nucleotides, the CDR3 is TGTGCCAGTGCTTACTCCGGACAGGTTCGTGGCTACACCTTC. Residues: CASAYSGQVRGYTF.